This T cell receptor (beta chain) was captured in a study of blood T cell repertoires in COVID-19 (dated by TCRdb to about 2020). Looking at the study overall: Samples from collaborators originated in the United States, Italy and Spain and spanned both the acute and convalescent phases of COVID-19. The material from the prospective study consisted of cDNA or gDNA derived from T cells, B-cell-depleted T cells, or PBMCs. The dataset comprised deeply sampled blood TCRbeta repertoires from subjects exposed to, actively infected with, or recovered from COVID-19. A freely available public database, intended as a resource for researchers studying the immune response to SARS-CoV-2, is where the repertoires were released. The samples were drawn from the first 160 participants of the ongoing ImmuneRACE study and from 950 to 1,500 subjects provided by 6 global collaborators. Sample metadata almost always included a de-identified subject ID, COVID-19 status, age in years and sex. Where HLA class I and class II types were available, the types were taken from metadata supplied by the sample provider, not from assay-based typing. The study at large found these results: How much clinical and demographic metadata was included differed by source and by participant, and the metadata was provided uncurated.

There are a few counts of this clone. Its antigen is still unknown. There are no base qualities to consult, and no much larger clone falls within one base. TCRbeta CDR3 regions were amplified from genomic DNA using the immunoSEQ Assay, a bias-controlled multiplex PCR. The paper's data handling went like this. The number of nucleated cells in each sample was estimated from the amplification of reference gene primers within the assay. To quantify the absolute abundance of each unique TCRbeta CDR3 rearrangement, sequence reads were collapsed and filtered. Productive Simpson clonality was computed per sample as the square root of Simpson's diversity index over productive rearrangements. Imported from immuneACCESS, the table was reduced by TCRdb to in-frame sequences with V and J called. These copies leave out some clones; in studies compared against another copy, an unresolved V gene accounts for under half, and the cause of the remainder is not known. The D gene and trimming were derived from the DNA, and the V and J assignments and clone size from that table. This sample comprises some 150,000 clones, roughly 80% of them detected only once. The top ten hold around 8% of the sample.

Whole blood was collected in K2EDTA tubes by collaborating institutions according to the institutions' own protocols. For TCRbeta analysis, collaborator samples were shipped as frozen whole blood, as isolated PBMCs, or as DNA extracted from either sample type. The germline ends are 12 bases apart after V is trimmed by 5 bases and J by 2 bases. The cysteine opens and the phenylalanine closes a CDR3 of 14 amino acids. Only the CDR3 part of the read is kept: 42 bases, read in frame from the first base. The germline V gene yields SGHTA for CDR1 and FQGNSA for CDR2. This sequence originates from a human donor in a cohort sampled during active COVID-19. In this chain, TRBV7-2 is recombined with TRBJ1-2; no D gene can be assigned with confidence. The sample comprised peripheral blood. CDR3 protein: CASSQSDGNYGYTF. The bases read TGTGCCAGCAGCCAGAGCGACGGAAACTATGGCTACACCTTC.